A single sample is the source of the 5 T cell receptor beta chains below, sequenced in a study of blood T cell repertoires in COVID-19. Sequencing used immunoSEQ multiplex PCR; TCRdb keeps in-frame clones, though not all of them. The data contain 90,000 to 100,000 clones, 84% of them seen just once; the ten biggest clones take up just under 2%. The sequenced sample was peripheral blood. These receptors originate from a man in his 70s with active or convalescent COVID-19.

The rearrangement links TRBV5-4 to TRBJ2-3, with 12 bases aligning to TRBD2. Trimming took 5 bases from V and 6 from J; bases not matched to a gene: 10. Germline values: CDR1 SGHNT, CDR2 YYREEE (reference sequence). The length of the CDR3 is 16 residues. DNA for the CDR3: TGTGCCAGCAGTCCGGACACTAGCGGGGGGAGGGATACGCAGTATTTT. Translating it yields CASSPDTSGGRDTQYF.

This chain's CDR3 is CSVRGMGAEAFF. The CDR3 nucleotides are TGTAGCGTGAGGGGGATGGGGGCTGAAGCTTTCTTT. This chain uses TRBV24-1 with TRBJ1-1; D possibly corresponds to TRBD1 (6 bases). Germline V gives CDR1 KGHDR, CDR2 SFDVKD. The length of the CDR3 is 12 residues.

CDR3 sequence reads: CSVGRGGTQYF. CDR3 DNA sequence: TGCAGCGTTGGCCGGGGAGGGACCCAGTACTTC. This chain uses TRBV29-1 with TRBJ2-5, with D possibly TRBD2 on 6 matching bases. The CDR3 loop spans 11 amino acids. The germline V and J ends were trimmed by 4 bases and 7 bases, with 10 bases remaining between them. CDR1 is SQVTM and CDR2 is ANQGSEA in the germline V gene.

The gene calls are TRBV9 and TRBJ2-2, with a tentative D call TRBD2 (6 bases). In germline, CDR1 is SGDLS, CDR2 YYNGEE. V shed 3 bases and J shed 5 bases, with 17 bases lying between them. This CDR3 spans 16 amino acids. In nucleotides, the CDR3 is TGTGCCAGCAGCGCGTCGGACGGCGGAGGGACCGGGGAGCTGTTTTTT. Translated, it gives CASSASDGGGTGELFF.

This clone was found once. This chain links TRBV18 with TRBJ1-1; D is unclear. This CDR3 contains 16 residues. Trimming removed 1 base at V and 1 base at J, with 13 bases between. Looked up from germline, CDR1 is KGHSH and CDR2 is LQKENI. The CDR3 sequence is CASSPLAQNSNTEAFF. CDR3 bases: TGTGCCAGCTCACCACTCGCCCAAAACTCGAACACTGAAGCTTTCTTT.